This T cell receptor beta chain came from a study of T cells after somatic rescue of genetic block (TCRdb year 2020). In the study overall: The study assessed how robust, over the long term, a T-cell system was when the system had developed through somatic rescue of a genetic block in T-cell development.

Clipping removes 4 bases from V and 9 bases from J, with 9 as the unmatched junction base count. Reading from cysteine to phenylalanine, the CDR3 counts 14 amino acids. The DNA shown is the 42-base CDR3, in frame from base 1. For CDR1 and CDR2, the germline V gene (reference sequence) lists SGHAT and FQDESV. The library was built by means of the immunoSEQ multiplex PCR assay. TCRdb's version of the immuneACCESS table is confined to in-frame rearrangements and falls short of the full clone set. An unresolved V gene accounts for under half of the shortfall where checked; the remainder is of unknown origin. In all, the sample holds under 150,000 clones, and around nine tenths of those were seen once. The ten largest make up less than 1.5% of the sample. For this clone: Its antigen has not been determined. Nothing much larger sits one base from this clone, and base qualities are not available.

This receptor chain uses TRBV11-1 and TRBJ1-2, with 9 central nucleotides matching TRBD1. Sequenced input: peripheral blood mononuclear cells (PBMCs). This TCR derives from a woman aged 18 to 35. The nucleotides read TGTGCCAGCAGCTCTGCCGGGACAGGGAGACGCTACACCTTC. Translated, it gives CASSSAGTGRRYTF.